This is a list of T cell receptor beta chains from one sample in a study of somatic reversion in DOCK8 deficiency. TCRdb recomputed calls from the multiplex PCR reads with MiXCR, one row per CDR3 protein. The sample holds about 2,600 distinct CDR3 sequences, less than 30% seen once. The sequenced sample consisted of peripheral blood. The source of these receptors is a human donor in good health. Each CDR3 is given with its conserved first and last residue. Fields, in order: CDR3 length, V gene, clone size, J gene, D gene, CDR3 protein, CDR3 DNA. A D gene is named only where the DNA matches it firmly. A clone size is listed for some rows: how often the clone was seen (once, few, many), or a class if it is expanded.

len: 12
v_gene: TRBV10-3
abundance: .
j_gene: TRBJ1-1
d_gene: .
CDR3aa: CAISDGGTEAFF
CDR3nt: TGTGCCATCAGTGACGGGGGGACTGAAGCTTTCTTT

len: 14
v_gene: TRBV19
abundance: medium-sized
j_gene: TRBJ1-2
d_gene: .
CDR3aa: CASSARVANYGYTF
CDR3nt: TGTGCCAGTAGTGCCAGGGTAGCTAACTATGGCTACACCTTC

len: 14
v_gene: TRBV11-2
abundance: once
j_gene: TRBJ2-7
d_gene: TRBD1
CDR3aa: CASSTGQGYYEQYF
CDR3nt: TGTGCCAGCAGCACGGGACAGGGGTACTACGAGCAGTACTTC

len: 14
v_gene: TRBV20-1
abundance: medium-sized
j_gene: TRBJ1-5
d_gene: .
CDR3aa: CSATLDSANQPQHF
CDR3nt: TGCAGTGCTACTCTGGACAGTGCAAATCAGCCCCAGCATTTT

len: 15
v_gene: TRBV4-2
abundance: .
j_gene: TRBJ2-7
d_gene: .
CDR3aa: CASSQAQGSSYEQYF
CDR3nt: TGTGCCAGCAGCCAAGCTCAGGGTTCGTCCTACGAGCAGTACTTC

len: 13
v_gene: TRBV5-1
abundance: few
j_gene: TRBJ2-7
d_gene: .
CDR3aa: CASREDTSYEQYF
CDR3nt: TGCGCCAGCAGGGAAGACACCTCCTACGAGCAGTACTTC

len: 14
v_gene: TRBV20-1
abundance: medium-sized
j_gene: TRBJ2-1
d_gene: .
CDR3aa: CSASKLGVSNEQFF
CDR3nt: TGCAGTGCTAGTAAACTAGGGGTCTCCAATGAGCAGTTCTTC

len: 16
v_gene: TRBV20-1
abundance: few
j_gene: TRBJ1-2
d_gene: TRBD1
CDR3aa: CSARDFRTGAYYGYTF
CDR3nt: TGCAGTGCTAGAGATTTCCGGACAGGGGCATACTATGGCTACACCTTC

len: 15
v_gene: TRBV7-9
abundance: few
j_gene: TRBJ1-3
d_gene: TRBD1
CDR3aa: CASSIPGGPGNTIYF
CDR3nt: TGTGCCAGCAGCATCCCAGGGGGCCCTGGAAACACCATATATTTT

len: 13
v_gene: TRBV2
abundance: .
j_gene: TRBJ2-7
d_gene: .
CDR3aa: CASSVALTYEQYF
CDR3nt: TGTGCCAGCAGTGTTGCGTTAACCTACGAGCAGTACTTC

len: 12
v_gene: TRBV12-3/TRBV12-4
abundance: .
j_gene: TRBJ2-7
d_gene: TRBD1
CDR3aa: CASSFGQAERYF
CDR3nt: TGTGCCAGCAGTTTCGGACAGGCCGAGCGGTACTTC

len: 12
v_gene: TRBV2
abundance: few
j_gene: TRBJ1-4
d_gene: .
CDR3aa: CASSEFYQKLFF
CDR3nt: TGTGCCAGCAGTGAATTTTATCAAAAACTGTTTTTT

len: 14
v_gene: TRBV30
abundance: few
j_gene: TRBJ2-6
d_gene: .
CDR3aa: CAWSSGFGANVLTF
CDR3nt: TGTGCCTGGAGTTCTGGGTTTGGGGCCAACGTCCTGACTTTC

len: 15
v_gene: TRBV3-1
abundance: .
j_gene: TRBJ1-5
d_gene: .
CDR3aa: CASSPGHRVNQPRHF
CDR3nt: TGTGCCAGCAGCCCCGGACACCGTGTCAATCAGCCCCGGCATTTT

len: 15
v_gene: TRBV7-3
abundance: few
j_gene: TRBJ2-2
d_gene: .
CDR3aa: CASSSGPGDTGELFF
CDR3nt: TGTGCCAGCAGCTCGGGACCCGGAGACACCGGGGAGCTGTTTTTT

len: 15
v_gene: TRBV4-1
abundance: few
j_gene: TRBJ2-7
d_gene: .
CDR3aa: CASSQRTGRHYEQYF
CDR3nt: TGCGCCAGCAGCCAGCGAACCGGGAGACATTACGAGCAGTACTTC